A single T cell receptor (beta chain) is shown here with its context. Its antigen remains unknown. The authors sequenced TCR beta from blood CD8+ and CD4+ T cells. Germline values: CDR1 LNHDA, CDR2 SQIVND (reference sequence). CDR3 size: 15 residues. Deletions cut 7 bases from V and 5 bases from J, with 20 bases between. An input of roughly 0.5 to 1 ug of RNA was subjected to reverse transcription using random hexamers. With immunoSEQ multiplex PCR, TCR beta CDR3 was amplified across 54 Vbeta and 13 Jbeta. TCRdb re-called the immunoSEQ multiplex PCR reads through MiXCR, storing one row per CDR3 protein. Altogether roughly 220,000 distinct CDR3 sequences are present, 94% being singletons, with the ten largest covering 0.15% to 0.2%. This sample was included in a study of CD8 T cells in Susac syndrome. Study details: When their blood was taken, patients with Susac syndrome were therapy-naive, taking corticosteroids, or taking intravenous immunoglobulin alone.

Study-wide results and caveats: Expansion of clones was not seen in the CD4+ T cell repertoires of Susac syndrome.

The material sequenced was CD4+ T cells from PBMCs. This sequence joins TRBV19 and TRBJ1-2; D not certain. This clonotype was obtained from a human donor with Susac syndrome. In DNA, the CDR3 is TGTGCCAGTAAGCCTCCCGGCGAAAGATTTTATGGCTACACCTTC. Translated: CASKPPGERFYGYTF.